The present T cell receptor (beta chain) was sequenced within a study of cytomegalovirus exposure and HLA in healthy donors. Study details: The 120 validation repertoires, a later analysis reported, used the same platform as the 600 to 700 repertoires from the first cohort.

This clone was recorded a few times. Its antigen is unknown. The length of the CDR3 is 12 residues. V dropped 4 bases and J dropped 2 bases, with 5 bases sitting between them. Germline-derived CDR1 and CDR2 are SEHNR and FQNEAQ (reference sequence). General study results and limits: Accounts indicate the classifier identified cytomegalovirus status with strong specificity and sensitivity. Rarity characterized most TCR sequences, yet some public TCRs appeared in many donors.

Clones were sequenced by immunoSEQ multiplex PCR, and TCRdb holds only the in-frame ones, with some missing. The data hold under 200,000 clones, with around nine tenths observed a single time. The chain has TRBV7-9 and TRBJ1-2; D call uncertain. The material sequenced was PBMCs. The receptor's source is a man younger than 30 in good health and CMV-seropositive. The CDR3 is CASSSGNYGYTF. DNA of the CDR3: TGTGCCAGCAGCTCGGGAAACTATGGCTACACCTTC.